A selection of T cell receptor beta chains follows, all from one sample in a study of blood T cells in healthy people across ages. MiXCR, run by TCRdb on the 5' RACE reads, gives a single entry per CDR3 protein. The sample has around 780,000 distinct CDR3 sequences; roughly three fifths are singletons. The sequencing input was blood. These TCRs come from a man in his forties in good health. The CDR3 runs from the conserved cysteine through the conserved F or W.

CDR3aa: CASGITDTQYF
v_gene: TRBV12-3/TRBV12-4
j_gene: TRBJ2-3

CDR3aa: CAISEKGHEQYF
v_gene: TRBV10-3
j_gene: TRBJ2-7

CDR3aa: CSARRNTEAFF
v_gene: TRBV20-1
j_gene: TRBJ1-1

CDR3aa: CASSPPSGLAGGEQYF
v_gene: TRBV7-9
j_gene: TRBJ2-7

CDR3aa: CAWSVRAGSTDTQYF
v_gene: TRBV30
j_gene: TRBJ2-3

CDR3aa: CSVEARVGYEQYF
v_gene: TRBV29-1
j_gene: TRBJ2-7

CDR3aa: CASSSDSSTDTQYF
v_gene: TRBV7-3
j_gene: TRBJ2-3

CDR3aa: CASSLSGRVFGYTF
v_gene: TRBV27
j_gene: TRBJ1-2

CDR3aa: CASSTGGSYEQYF
v_gene: TRBV28
j_gene: TRBJ2-7

CDR3aa: CASSPRLAGSSYEQYF
v_gene: TRBV5-5
j_gene: TRBJ2-7

CDR3aa: CSARRIERFTDTQYF
v_gene: TRBV20-1
j_gene: TRBJ2-3

CDR3aa: CASSGGLAGEWGGDTQYF
v_gene: TRBV9
j_gene: TRBJ2-3

CDR3aa: CSVESGGAGYTF
v_gene: TRBV29-1
j_gene: TRBJ1-2

CDR3aa: CASSLNPGNMNTEAFF
v_gene: TRBV7-2
j_gene: TRBJ1-1

CDR3aa: CASSGTGIHEQYF
v_gene: TRBV2
j_gene: TRBJ2-7

CDR3aa: CASGGTGELFF
v_gene: TRBV5-6
j_gene: TRBJ2-2

CDR3aa: CSANRDRGPNEQYF
v_gene: TRBV29-1
j_gene: TRBJ2-5

CDR3aa: CASITRGRAIEQYF
v_gene: TRBV6-2/TRBV6-3
j_gene: TRBJ2-7

CDR3aa: CASSRTGTGVLSGANVLTF
v_gene: TRBV19
j_gene: TRBJ2-6

CDR3aa: CASSLGQPLDTQYF
v_gene: TRBV5-6
j_gene: TRBJ2-3

CDR3aa: CSARGRVQEPQHF
v_gene: TRBV20-1
j_gene: TRBJ1-5

CDR3aa: CSVAPITGGNTEAFF
v_gene: TRBV29-1
j_gene: TRBJ1-1

CDR3aa: CASSLGFEQFF
v_gene: TRBV7-8
j_gene: TRBJ2-1

CDR3aa: CASSFHTSGNQETQYF
v_gene: TRBV5-1
j_gene: TRBJ2-5

CDR3aa: CASSGLAGGPILSEQYF
v_gene: TRBV28
j_gene: .

CDR3aa: CASRPVSGQGRTEAFF
v_gene: TRBV7-9
j_gene: TRBJ1-1

CDR3aa: CSAGTGYGYTF
v_gene: TRBV20-1
j_gene: TRBJ1-2

CDR3aa: CASSESDTPLDEQYF
v_gene: TRBV6-1
j_gene: TRBJ2-7

CDR3aa: CSARAYPDGVQGDEQYF
v_gene: TRBV20-1
j_gene: TRBJ2-7

CDR3aa: CSARDGSVGGYTF
v_gene: TRBV20-1
j_gene: TRBJ1-2

CDR3aa: CASTPGTGVQPQHF
v_gene: TRBV6-5
j_gene: TRBJ1-5

CDR3aa: CASSHYRDNLWDYTF
v_gene: TRBV11-2
j_gene: TRBJ1-2

CDR3aa: CSVDPPGTGRGYTF
v_gene: TRBV29-1
j_gene: TRBJ1-2

CDR3aa: CASRSGQDYGYTF
v_gene: TRBV28
j_gene: TRBJ1-2

CDR3aa: CATSPGGRLNEQFF
v_gene: TRBV3-1
j_gene: TRBJ2-1

CDR3aa: CAIQPWASSSYNEQFF
v_gene: TRBV10-3
j_gene: TRBJ2-1

CDR3aa: CSARGRGRSYEQYF
v_gene: TRBV20-1
j_gene: TRBJ2-7

CDR3aa: CASIRAVNTEAFF
v_gene: TRBV18
j_gene: TRBJ1-1

CDR3aa: CASSLYRGADGYTF
v_gene: TRBV7-8
j_gene: TRBJ1-2

CDR3aa: CATSDGQAKETQYF
v_gene: TRBV24-1
j_gene: TRBJ2-5

CDR3aa: CSAGPGLAGGGSSYEQYF
v_gene: TRBV29-1
j_gene: TRBJ2-7

CDR3aa: CASRHPEATNEKLFF
v_gene: TRBV6-5
j_gene: TRBJ1-4

CDR3aa: CASSSNSGTSGETQYF
v_gene: TRBV7-2
j_gene: TRBJ2-5

CDR3aa: CASSLEDGGGYEQYF
v_gene: TRBV7-2
j_gene: TRBJ2-7

CDR3aa: CASSPGQSQWKETQYF
v_gene: TRBV6-5
j_gene: TRBJ2-5